This T cell receptor (beta chain) was sequenced during a study of blood T cells in healthy people across ages. Note on this clonotype: Its antigen remains unidentified.

Overall study results and limits: Possibly, changes in expanded clonotypes were confounded because donor CMV status was unknown. Long-lived donors carried more naive CD4+ cells and greater diversity than aged donors.

A J-beta primer mix and a sample-barcoded 5' primer were used in a second PCR of roughly 6 to 12 cycles. TCRdb ran MiXCR on the 5' RACE reads and lists one entry per CDR3 protein. The data show fewer than 1,000,000 distinct CDR3 sequences, with 44% seen just once and roughly a fifth held by the top ten. The CDR3 spans 15 residues. The V and J ends lost 5 bases and 0 bases respectively, with 14 bases between them. The germline gives CDR1 SEHNR, CDR2 FQNEAQ (reference sequence). V usage is TRBV7-9 and J usage is TRBJ2-7; D is perhaps TRBD2 (5 bases). The clonotype was recovered from a man aged 55 to 69 in good health. The specimen sequenced was blood. CDR3 bases: TGTGCCAGCAGCCCCTGGGGAGAAGGCTCCTACGAGCAGTACTTC. Translating gives CASSPWGEGSYEQYF.